Each of the 22 T cell receptor beta chains below was sequenced from the same sample in a study of response to subunit inactivated influenza vaccine. TCRdb ran MiXCR on the RT-PCR reads and lists one entry per CDR3 protein. Of 650,000 or so distinct CDR3 sequences in the sample, 12% to 15% were seen once. Sequences were derived from PBMCs from blood, sampled approximately 15 days before vaccination. The receptors shown here come from a man aged 50 or older who received an inactivated influenza vaccine.

This clonotype has more than one count but fewer than ten. This chain uses TRBV6-1 with TRBJ1-2; D might be TRBD1 (5 bases). The CDR3 runs to 18 residues. Germline V lookup: CDR1 MNHNS, CDR2 SASEGT. With 6 bases removed from V and 4 bases from J, the gap between germline ends came to 27 bases. The CDR3 loop is CASSPTRVTRGTVYGYTF. DNA of the CDR3: TGTGCCAGCAGCCCTACCCGAGTTACGAGGGGAACGGTCTATGGCTACACCTTC.

V usage is TRBV7-2 and J usage is TRBJ2-7; D gene unclear. CDR1 is SGHTA and CDR2 is FQGNSA in the germline V gene. This CDR3 region has 12 residues. Trimming took 7 bases from V and 2 from J, leaving 9 bases between them. CDR3 DNA sequence: TGTGCCAGCATGTCCCGAGCCTACGAGCAGTACTTC. Translated, it gives CASMSRAYEQYF.

This clonotype has a handful of counts. The chain couples TRBV4-2 to TRBJ2-2; no firm D call. This CDR3 contains 14 residues. Germline assignment: CDR1 LGHNA and CDR2 YNFKEQ. V was cut by 1 base and J by 8 bases, with 11 bases left in between. For the CDR3, the DNA is TGTGCCAGCAGCCAAGGGGATAGATCTGGGGAGCTGTTTTTT. Its translation is CASSQGDRSGELFF.

The sample holds a few counts of this clonotype. The chain employs TRBV11-2 and TRBJ2-1; TRBD2 matches 13 bases. Germline V gene data show CDR1 as SGHAT and CDR2 as FQNNGV. The CDR3 covers 18 residues. The V gene end was trimmed by 5 bases and the J gene end by 3 bases; junction bases not matched to a gene: 10. This CDR3 reads CASSSGTSGGGHYNEQFF. As DNA, the CDR3 is TGTGCCAGCAGCAGCGGAACTAGCGGGGGGGGACACTACAATGAGCAGTTCTTC.

This clonotype has more than one count but fewer than ten. J is TRBJ2-7 and V is TRBV5-1; 10 bases fit TRBD1. There are 14 residues in the CDR3. Germline V gene lookup returns CDR1 SGHRS and CDR2 YFSETQ. Unmatched junction bases numbered 3, after V lost 4 bases and J lost 2 bases. The CDR3 nucleotides read TGCGCCAGCAGCACGGACAGGGGGGCCTACGAGCAGTACTTC. This translates into CASSTDRGAYEQYF.

This sequence joins TRBV7-2 and TRBJ2-7; 7 bases align to TRBD1. Germline V CDR1 and CDR2: SGHTA, FQGNSA. The CDR3 runs to 14 residues. V was clipped by 6 bases and J by 3 bases; unmatched bases: 8. The CDR3 DNA sequence: TGTGCCAGCAGAGATCCGGGACAGCTCTACGAGCAGTACTTC. This encodes CASRDPGQLYEQYF. Full variable domain (outside the CDR3, taken from reference TRBV7-2 and TRBJ2-7): GAGVSQSPSNKVTEKGKDVELRCDPISGHTALYWYRQSLGQGLEFLIYFQGNSAPDKSGLPSDRFSAERTGGSVSTLTIQRTQQEDSAVYLCASRDPGQLYEQYFGPGTRLTVT.

This clonotype was seen repeatedly, ten times or more. The CDR3 sequence: CASSLTGGGGYTF. Written as DNA, the CDR3 is TGTGCCAGCAGCCTTACAGGGGGCGGTGGCTACACCTTC. The chain employs TRBV12-3 or TRBV12-4 and TRBJ1-2; the match to TRBD1 covers 9 bases. V lost 6 bases, J lost 7 bases, and 6 bases stayed unmatched. The CDR3 is made up of 13 amino acids.

A few counts support this clonotype. The chain has TRBV12-3 or TRBV12-4 and TRBJ1-5; no clear D. V lost 4 bases and J lost 2, with 15 bases in between. The length of the CDR3 is 16 residues. The CDR3 DNA sequence: TGTGCCAGCAGTTCCGACCACGCGGCGGGCAATCAGCCCCAGCATTTT. As protein: CASSSDHAAGNQPQHF.

The J gene is TRBJ2-7, the V gene TRBV7-2; TRBD1 might be the D (8 bases). The CDR3 length is 14 residues. Germline CDR1 and CDR2: SGHTA and FQGNSA. With 5 bases removed from V and 7 bases from J, the gap between germline ends came to 18 bases. The CDR3 reads CASSSGTGRWEQYF. The DNA of the CDR3 is TGTGCCAGCAGCAGCGGGACAGGAAGATGGGAGCAGTACTTC.

V is TRBV7-2 and J is TRBJ2-5; D assignment may be TRBD1 or TRBD2 (5 bases each). This CDR3 has 16 amino acids. Trimming shortened V by 1 base and J by 2 bases, and 14 bases separated the two germline ends. Per germline, CDR1 SGHTA and CDR2 FQGNSA. The chain's CDR3 is CASSLGGNLDQETQYF. CDR3 DNA: TGTGCCAGCAGCTTAGGGGGGAACCTAGATCAAGAGACCCAGTACTTC.

V is TRBV6-2 or TRBV6-3 and J is TRBJ2-1; 15 nucleotides line up with TRBD2. V dropped 1 base and J dropped 1; count of bases not matched to a gene: 5. CDR1 and CDR2 from the germline V gene are MNHEY and SVGEGT. This CDR3 region has 19 residues. CDR3 loop: CASSYYGLAGGLSYNEQFF. Here the CDR3 DNA reads TGTGCCAGCAGTTACTACGGACTAGCGGGGGGGCTATCCTACAATGAGCAGTTCTTC.

This clonotype was detected ten times or more. The rearrangement links TRBV4-2 to TRBJ1-1, with TRBD1 as a possible D gene (6 bases). CDR1 and CDR2 (germline): LGHNA, YNFKEQ. The CDR3 consists of 15 residues. Trimming removed 0 bases from V and 4 bases from J, with 12 bases in between. The CDR3: CASSQDWLGGTEAFF. The CDR3 DNA sequence: TGTGCCAGCAGCCAAGATTGGTTAGGGGGCACTGAAGCTTTCTTT.

This clonotype was counted only a few times. The V gene is TRBV9, the J gene TRBJ2-6; TRBD2 aligns across 9 bases. The J segment lost 0 bases and the V segment lost 3 bases, leaving 7 bases of the junction unmatched. Germline V gene lookup returns CDR1 SGDLS and CDR2 YYNGEE. The CDR3 contains 18 residues. CDR3 sequence (DNA): TGTGCCAGCAGCGACCGACTAGCGGAGCCCTCTGGGGCCAACGTCCTGACTTTC. Translation: CASSDRLAEPSGANVLTF.

This clonotype was found a few times. This chain joins TRBV12-3 or TRBV12-4 and TRBJ1-6; tentatively, D is TRBD1 (6 bases). Trimming removed 3 bases at V and 5 bases at J, with 11 bases between. The CDR3 covers 15 residues. The CDR3 bases are TGTGCCAGCAGTTTCGGGGACACAAATAATTCACCCCTCCACTTT. Translated, it gives CASSFGDTNNSPLHF.

This clonotype showed up just a few times. The chain has TRBV2 and TRBJ1-2, with 9 bases matching TRBD1. The V gene's germline CDR1 is SNHLY and CDR2 FYNNEI. The CDR3 runs to 13 residues. The junction had 6 bases not matched to a gene; V was cut back by 9 bases and J by 4 bases. The CDR3, as DNA: TGTGCCAGGTTACCGGGACAGGGCTATGGCTACACCTTC. Its translation: CARLPGQGYGYTF.

The V and J genes are TRBV15 and TRBJ2-5, with D maybe TRBD1 (5 bases). The V end lost 6 bases, the J end lost 3 bases, and 11 bases lay between the germline ends. Germline CDR1 reads LNHNV; CDR2 reads YYDKDF (reference sequence). This CDR3 comprises 13 residues. As DNA, the CDR3 is TGTGCCACCAGTCACGACAGAGAAGAGACCCAGTACTTC. It encodes CATSHDREETQYF.

CDR3 protein: CSARDRGWETSRDTQYF. CDR3 bases: TGCAGTGCTAGAGATCGAGGGTGGGAGACCTCCCGAGATACGCAGTATTTT. The V and J genes are TRBV20-1 and TRBJ2-3, with D possibly TRBD2 on 5 matching bases. The V end was cut by 0 bases, the J end by 5 bases, with 21 bases between. From germline, CDR1 is DFQATT and CDR2 SNEGSKA (reference sequence). CDR3 length equals 17 residues.

This chain connects TRBV18 to TRBJ2-3, with 7 bases identical to TRBD2. The CDR3 is 14 amino acids. Losses at the gene ends were 6 bases for V and 2 bases for J; bases not matched to a gene: 5. CDR1 KGHSH and CDR2 LQKENI come from the germline V gene. CDR3 sequence (DNA): TGTGCCAGCTCGCAGGCGGGGGACACAGATACGCAGTATTTT. It yields the protein CASSQAGDTDTQYF.

This clonotype was picked up one time. This rearrangement joins TRBV10-2 to TRBJ2-7; TRBD2 is a possible D gene (6 bases). The CDR3 length is 15 residues. The germline V gene encodes CDR1 WSHSY and CDR2 SAAADI. Trimming removed 7 bases at V and 3 bases at J, with 19 bases between. CDR3 sequence (DNA): TGCGCCAGCACCCCCGCGGGACGAACGGTCTACGAGCAGTACTTC. Protein product: CASTPAGRTVYEQYF.

J is TRBJ1-5 and V is TRBV20-1; possible D gene TRBD1, 5 bases. Germline loops: CDR1 DFQATT, CDR2 SNEGSKA (reference sequence). The length of the CDR3 is 14 residues. V was shortened by 0 bases and J by 7 bases, with 13 bases between the two germline ends. The CDR3 protein is CSARDSSGKQPQHF. The CDR3 DNA is TGCAGTGCTAGAGACTCTTCAGGGAAACAGCCCCAGCATTTT.

This clonotype was observed a handful of times. The chain uses TRBV5-1 and TRBJ2-2; the match to TRBD1 covers 7 bases. The length of the CDR3 is 16 residues. CDR1 and CDR2 from the germline V gene are SGHRS and YFSETQ. Trimming cost V 4 bases and J 1 base; bases outside gene matches: 7. Here the CDR3 reads CASSPDRVGNTGELFF. The CDR3 DNA sequence: TGCGCCAGCAGCCCCGACAGGGTCGGGAACACCGGGGAGCTGTTTTTT.

Ten or more counts support this clonotype. V is TRBV7-2 and J is TRBJ1-1, with 9 bases fitting TRBD1. Per the germline V gene, CDR1 is SGHTA and CDR2 is FQGNSA. The CDR3 covers 16 residues. The V gene end was trimmed by 7 bases and the J gene end by 5 bases; junction bases not matched to a gene: 14. CDR3 coding DNA: TGTGCCAGCAAATCCCAAAGGGGACAGGGAGGGACTGAAGCTTTCTTT. Residues: CASKSQRGQGGTEAFF.